This T cell receptor beta chain was recovered during a study of T cell repertoires in ileal Crohn's disease. Regarding this clone: Its specificity is unknown.

This CDR3 has 15 residues. J gave up 0 bases and V 4 bases, and 4 bases lay outside the gene matches. The germline V gene has CDR1 SGHNT and CDR2 YENEEA. The method was immunoSEQ multiplex PCR; TCRdb's version includes in-frame clones alone and lacks a portion of them. Altogether 5,600 or so clones are present, 70% to 85% being singletons, with the ten largest covering around 9.7%. Study-level findings and limits: Every patient over 26.8% clonality showed endoscopic recurrence. Clonal expansions were more frequent in active smokers than non-smokers at surgery.

The source of this sequence is an adult with Crohn's disease. The chain uses TRBV11-3 and TRBJ2-5; 8 bases are a match to TRBD2. Sequencing input: ileal tissue. CDR3 nucleotide sequence: TGTGCCAGCAGCTCCGGGGGGGGCCACCAAGAGACCCAGTACTTC. Translated: CASSSGGGHQETQYF. Filled out from reference TRBV11-3 and TRBJ2-5, the complete variable domain reads EAGVVQSPRYKIIEKKQPVAFWCNPISGHNTLYWYLQNLGQGPELLIRYENEEAVDDSQLPKDRFSAERLKGVDSTLKIQPAELGDSAVYLCASSSGGGHQETQYFGPGTRLLVL.